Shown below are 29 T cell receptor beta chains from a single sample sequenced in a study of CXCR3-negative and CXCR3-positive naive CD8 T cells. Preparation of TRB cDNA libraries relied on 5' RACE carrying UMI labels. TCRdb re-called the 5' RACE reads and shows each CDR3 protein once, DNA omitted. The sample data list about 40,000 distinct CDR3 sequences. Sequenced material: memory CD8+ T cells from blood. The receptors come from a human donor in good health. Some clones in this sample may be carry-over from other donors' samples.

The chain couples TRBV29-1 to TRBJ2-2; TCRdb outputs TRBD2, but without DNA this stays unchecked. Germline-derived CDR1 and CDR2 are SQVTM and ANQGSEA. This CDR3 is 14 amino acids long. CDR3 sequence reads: CSVLGLDRTGELFF.

CDR3 in amino acids: CASSLGPGGAYEQYF. The rearrangement joins TRBV6-6 to TRBJ2-7; without DNA, the TCRdb call of TRBD2 cannot be checked. The length of the CDR3 is 15 residues. Germline-derived CDR1 and CDR2 are MNHNY and SVGAGI (reference sequence).

CDR3: CASSDAMNTEAFF. The chain has TRBV11-3 and TRBJ1-1. The length of the CDR3 is 13 residues. Looked up from germline, CDR1 is SGHNT and CDR2 is YENEEA.

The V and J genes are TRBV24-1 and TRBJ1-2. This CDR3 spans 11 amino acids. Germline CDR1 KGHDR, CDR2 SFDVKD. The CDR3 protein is CATSEGSGYTF.

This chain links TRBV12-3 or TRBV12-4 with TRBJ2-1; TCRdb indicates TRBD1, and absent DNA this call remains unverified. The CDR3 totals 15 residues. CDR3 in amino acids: CASSGRGVSYNEQFF.

This CDR3 is CSVEEAGDYTGELFF. V gene TRBV29-1 combines with J gene TRBJ2-2; TCRdb names TRBD2, which stays unverified in the absence of DNA. Per the germline V gene, CDR1 is SQVTM and CDR2 is ANQGSEA. CDR3 length equals 15 residues.

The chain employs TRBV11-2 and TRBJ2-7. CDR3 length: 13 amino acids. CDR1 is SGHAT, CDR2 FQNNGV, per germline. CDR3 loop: CASSLVGGYEQYF.

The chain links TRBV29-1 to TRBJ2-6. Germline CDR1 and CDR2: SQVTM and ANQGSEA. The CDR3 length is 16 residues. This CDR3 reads CSVEDPQVSGANVLTF.

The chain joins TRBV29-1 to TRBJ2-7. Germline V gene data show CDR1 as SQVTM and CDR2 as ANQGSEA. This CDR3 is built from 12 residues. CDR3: CSVDSDGDEQYF.

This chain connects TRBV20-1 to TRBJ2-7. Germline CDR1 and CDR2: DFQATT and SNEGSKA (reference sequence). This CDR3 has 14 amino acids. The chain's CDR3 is CSARGGTNQYEQYF.

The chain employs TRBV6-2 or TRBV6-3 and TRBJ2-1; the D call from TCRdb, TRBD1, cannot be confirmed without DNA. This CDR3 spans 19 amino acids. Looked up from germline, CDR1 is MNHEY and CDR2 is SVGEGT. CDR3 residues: CASTLWGQGYRLSYNEQFF.

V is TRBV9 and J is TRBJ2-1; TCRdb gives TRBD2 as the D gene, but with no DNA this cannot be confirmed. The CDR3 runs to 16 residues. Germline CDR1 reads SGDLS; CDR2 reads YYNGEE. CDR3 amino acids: CASSVVIGTSGVEQFF.

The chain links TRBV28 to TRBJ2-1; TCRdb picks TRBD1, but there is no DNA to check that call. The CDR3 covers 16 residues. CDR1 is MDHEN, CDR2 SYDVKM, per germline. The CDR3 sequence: CASPGSGTTTYNEQFF.

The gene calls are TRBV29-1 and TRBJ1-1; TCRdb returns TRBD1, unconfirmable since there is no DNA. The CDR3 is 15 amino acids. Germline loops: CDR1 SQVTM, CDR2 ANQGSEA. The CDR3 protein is CSGGVDRDSRTEAFF.

This CDR3 reads CASSFSGGYTF. The chain couples TRBV5-6 to TRBJ1-2. The CDR3 sequence is 11 residues long. Germline CDR1 reads SGHDT; CDR2 reads YYEEEE.

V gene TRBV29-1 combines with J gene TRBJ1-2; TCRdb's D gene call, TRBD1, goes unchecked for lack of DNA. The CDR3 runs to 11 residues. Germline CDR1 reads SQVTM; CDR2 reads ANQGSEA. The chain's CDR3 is CSVFQGDGYTF.

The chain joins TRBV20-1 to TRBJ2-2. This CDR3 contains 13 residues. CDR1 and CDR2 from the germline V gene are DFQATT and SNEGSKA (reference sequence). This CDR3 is CSASSPNTGELFF.

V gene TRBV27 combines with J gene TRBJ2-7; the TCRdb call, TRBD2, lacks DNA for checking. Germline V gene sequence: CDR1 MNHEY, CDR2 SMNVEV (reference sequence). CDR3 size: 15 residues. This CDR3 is CASSPTTSGSYEQYF.

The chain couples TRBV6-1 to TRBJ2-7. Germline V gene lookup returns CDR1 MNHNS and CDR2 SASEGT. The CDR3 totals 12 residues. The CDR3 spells CASSEVSYEQYF.

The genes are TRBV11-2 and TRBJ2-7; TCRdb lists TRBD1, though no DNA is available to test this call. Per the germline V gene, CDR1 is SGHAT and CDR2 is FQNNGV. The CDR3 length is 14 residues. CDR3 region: CASSRLGGAYEQYF.

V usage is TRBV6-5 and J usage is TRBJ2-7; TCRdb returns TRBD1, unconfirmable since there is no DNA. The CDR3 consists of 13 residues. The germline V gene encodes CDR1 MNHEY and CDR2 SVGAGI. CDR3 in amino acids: CASLGGSSYEQYF.

CDR3 sequence: CASSTRQGSYNEQFF. The J gene is TRBJ2-1, the V gene TRBV21-1. TRBV21-1 is termed a pseudogene. There are 15 residues in the CDR3.

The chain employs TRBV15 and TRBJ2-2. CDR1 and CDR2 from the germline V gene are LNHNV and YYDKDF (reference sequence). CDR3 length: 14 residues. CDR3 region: CATSRDRFIGELFF.

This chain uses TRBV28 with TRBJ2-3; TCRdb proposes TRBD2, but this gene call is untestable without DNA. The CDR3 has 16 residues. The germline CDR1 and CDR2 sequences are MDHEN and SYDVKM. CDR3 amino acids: CASRLAGEINTDTQYF.

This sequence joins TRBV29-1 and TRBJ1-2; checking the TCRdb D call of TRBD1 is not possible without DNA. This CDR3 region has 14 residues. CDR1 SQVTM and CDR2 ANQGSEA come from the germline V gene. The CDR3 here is CSATGPGSNYGYTF.

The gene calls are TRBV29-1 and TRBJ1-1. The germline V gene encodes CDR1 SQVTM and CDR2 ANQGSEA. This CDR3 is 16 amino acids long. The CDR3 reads CSVDPIGGRKNTEAFF.

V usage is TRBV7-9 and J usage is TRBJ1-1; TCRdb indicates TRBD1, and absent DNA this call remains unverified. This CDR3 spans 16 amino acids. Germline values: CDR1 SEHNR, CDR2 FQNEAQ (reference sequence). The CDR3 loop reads CASSRTGGFMNTEAFF.

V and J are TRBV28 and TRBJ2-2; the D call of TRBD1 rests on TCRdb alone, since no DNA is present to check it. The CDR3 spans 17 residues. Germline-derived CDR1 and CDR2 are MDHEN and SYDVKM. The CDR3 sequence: CASSRVSGQTNTGELFF. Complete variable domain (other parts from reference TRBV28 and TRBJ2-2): DVKVTQSSRYLVKRTGEKVFLECVQDMDHENMFWYRQDPGLGLRLIYFSYDVKMKEKGDIPEGYSVSREKKERFSLILESASTNQTSMYLCASSRVSGQTNTGELFFGEGSRLTVL.

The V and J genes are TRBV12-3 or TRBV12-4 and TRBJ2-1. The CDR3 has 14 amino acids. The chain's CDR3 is CASSFNSEYNEQFF.